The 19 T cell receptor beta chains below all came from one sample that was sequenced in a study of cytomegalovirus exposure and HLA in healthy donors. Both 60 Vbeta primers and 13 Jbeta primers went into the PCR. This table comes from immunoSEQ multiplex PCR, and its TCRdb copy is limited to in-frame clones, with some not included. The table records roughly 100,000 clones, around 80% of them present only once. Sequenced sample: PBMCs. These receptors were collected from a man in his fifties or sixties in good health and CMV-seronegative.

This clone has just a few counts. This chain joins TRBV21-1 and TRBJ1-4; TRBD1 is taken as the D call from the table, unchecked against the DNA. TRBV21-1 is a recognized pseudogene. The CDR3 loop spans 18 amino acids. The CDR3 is CASSKGAGQITTNEKLFF. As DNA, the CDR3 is TGTGCCAGCAGCAAAGGGGCAGGGCAGATTACAACTAATGAAAAACTGTTTTTT.

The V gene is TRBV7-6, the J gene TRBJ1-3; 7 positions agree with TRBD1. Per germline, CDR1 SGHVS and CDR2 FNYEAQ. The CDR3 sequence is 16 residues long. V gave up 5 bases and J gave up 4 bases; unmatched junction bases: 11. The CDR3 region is CASSNRQGRQGNTIYF. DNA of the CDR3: TGTGCCAGCAGCAATCGACAGGGCCGTCAGGGAAACACCATATATTTT.

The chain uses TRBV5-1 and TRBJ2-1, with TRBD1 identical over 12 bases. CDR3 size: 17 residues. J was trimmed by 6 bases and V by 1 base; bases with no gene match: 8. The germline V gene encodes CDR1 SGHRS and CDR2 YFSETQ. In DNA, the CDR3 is TGCGCCAGCAGCTTGCAGCCCGGGACAGGGGGCAGCAATGAGCAGTTCTTC. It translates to CASSLQPGTGGSNEQFF.

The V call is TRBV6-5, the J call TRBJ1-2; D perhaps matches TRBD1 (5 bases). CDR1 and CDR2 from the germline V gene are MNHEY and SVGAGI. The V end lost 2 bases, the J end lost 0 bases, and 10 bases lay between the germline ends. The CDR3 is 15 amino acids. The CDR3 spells CASSYTAGTNYGYTF. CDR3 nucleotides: TGTGCCAGCAGTTACACGGCAGGGACTAACTATGGCTACACCTTC.

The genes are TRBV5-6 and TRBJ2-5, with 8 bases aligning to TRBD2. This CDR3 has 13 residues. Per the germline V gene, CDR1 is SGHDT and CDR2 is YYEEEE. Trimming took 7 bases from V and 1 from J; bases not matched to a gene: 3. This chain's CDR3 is CASRSGVQETQYF. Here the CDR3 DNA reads TGTGCCAGCCGTAGCGGGGTCCAAGAGACCCAGTACTTC.

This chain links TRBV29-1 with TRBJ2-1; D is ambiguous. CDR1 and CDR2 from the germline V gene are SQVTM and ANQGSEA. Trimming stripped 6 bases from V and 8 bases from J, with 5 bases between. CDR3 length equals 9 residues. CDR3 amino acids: CSVSDEQFF. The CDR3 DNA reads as TGCAGCGTGAGTGATGAGCAGTTCTTC.

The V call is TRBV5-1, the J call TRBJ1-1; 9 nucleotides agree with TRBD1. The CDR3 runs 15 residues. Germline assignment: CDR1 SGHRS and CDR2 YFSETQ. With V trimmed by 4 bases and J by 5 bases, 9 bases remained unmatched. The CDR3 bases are TGCGCCAGCAGCAACCTACAGGGGGCTGGGACTGAAGCTTTCTTT. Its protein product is CASSNLQGAGTEAFF.

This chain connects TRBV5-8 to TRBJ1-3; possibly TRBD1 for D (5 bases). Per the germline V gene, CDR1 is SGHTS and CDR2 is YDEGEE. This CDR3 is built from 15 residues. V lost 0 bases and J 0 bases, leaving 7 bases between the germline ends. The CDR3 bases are TGTGCCAGCAGCTTGGGACAGTCCTCTGGAAACACCATATATTTT. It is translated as CASSLGQSSGNTIYF.

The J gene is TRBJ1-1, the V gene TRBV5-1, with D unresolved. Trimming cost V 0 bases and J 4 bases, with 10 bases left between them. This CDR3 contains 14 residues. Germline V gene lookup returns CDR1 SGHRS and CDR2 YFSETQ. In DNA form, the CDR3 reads TGCGCCAGCAGCTTGGATCCGTCGAGCACTGAAGCTTTCTTT. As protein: CASSLDPSSTEAFF.

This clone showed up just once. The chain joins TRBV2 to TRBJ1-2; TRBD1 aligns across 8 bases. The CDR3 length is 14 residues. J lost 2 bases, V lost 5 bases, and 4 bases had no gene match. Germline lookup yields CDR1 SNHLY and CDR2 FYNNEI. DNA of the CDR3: TGTGCCAGCAGTACTCAGGGGGCGAACTATGGCTACACCTTC. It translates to CASSTQGANYGYTF.

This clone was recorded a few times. Here the CDR3 DNA reads TGCGCCAGCAGCACCGGGACAGGGGCCCGAGATACGCAGTATTTT. Its translation: CASSTGTGARDTQYF. The chain employs TRBV5-1 and TRBJ2-3; the match to TRBD1 covers 10 bases. The CDR3 extends over 15 amino acids. The J segment lost 5 bases and the V segment lost 4 bases, leaving 7 bases of the junction unmatched. Germline values: CDR1 SGHRS, CDR2 YFSETQ.

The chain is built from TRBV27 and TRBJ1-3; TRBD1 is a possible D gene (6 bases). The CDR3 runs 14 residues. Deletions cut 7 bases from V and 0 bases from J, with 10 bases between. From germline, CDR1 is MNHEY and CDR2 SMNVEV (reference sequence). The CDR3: CASMDSLSGNTIYF. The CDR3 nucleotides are TGTGCCAGCATGGACAGCCTCTCTGGAAACACCATATATTTT.

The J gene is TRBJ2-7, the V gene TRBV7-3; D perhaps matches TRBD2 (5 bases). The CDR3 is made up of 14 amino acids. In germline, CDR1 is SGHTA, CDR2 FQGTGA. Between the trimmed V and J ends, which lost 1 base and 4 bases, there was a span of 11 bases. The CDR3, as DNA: TGTGCCAGCAGCTTAAATTCGGGGTCATACGAGCAGTACTTC. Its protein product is CASSLNSGSYEQYF.

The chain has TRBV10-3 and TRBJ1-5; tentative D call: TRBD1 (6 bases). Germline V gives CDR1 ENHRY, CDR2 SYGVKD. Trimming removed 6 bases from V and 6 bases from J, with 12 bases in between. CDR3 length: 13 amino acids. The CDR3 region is CAISQDSRQPQHF. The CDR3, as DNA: TGTGCCATCAGCCAGGACAGTCGTCAGCCCCAGCATTTT.

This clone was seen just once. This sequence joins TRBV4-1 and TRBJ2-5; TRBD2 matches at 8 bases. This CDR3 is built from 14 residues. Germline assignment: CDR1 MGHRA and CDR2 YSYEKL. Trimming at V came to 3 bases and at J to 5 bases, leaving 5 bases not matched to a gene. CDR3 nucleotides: TGCGCCAGCAGCCATGCGGGGGGCGGCGAGACCCAGTACTTC. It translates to CASSHAGGGETQYF.

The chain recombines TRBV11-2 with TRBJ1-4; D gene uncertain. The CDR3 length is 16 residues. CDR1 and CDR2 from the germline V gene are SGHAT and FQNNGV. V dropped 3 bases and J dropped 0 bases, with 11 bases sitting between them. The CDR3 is CASSFSYGATNEKLFF. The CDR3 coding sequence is TGTGCCAGCAGCTTTTCCTATGGAGCAACTAATGAAAAACTGTTTTTT. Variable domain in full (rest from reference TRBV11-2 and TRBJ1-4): EAGVAQSPRYKIIEKRQSVAFWCNPISGHATLYWYQQILGQGPKLLIQFQNNGVVDDSQLPKDRFSAERLKGVDSTLKIQPAKLEDSAVYLCASSFSYGATNEKLFFGSGTQLSVL.

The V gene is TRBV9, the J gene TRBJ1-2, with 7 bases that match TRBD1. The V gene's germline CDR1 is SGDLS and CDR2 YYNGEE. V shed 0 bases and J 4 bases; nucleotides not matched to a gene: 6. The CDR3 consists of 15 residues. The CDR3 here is CASSVDRGRSYGYTF. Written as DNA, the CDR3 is TGTGCCAGCAGCGTAGATAGGGGGCGAAGCTATGGCTACACCTTC.

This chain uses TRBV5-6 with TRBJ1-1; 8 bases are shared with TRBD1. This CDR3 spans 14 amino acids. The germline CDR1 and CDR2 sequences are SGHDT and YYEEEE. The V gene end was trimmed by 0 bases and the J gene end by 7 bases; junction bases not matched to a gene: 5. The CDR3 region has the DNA TGTGCCAGCAGCTTGGGACAGGGGAAATATGAAGCTTTCTTT. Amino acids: CASSLGQGKYEAFF.

The CDR3 loop is CASSIHRGAAYNEQFF. In nucleotides, the CDR3 is TGTGCCAGCAGCATCCACAGGGGGGCAGCCTACAATGAGCAGTTCTTC. V usage is TRBV13 and J usage is TRBJ2-1; 8 bases agree with TRBD1. This CDR3 has 16 amino acids. With 5 bases clipped from V and 2 bases from J, the junction kept 8 bases outside the gene matches. Germline loops: CDR1 PRHDT, CDR2 FYEKMQ (reference sequence).